This TCR beta chain was documented in a study of memory CD4+ T cells and cytomegalovirus serostatus. Authors' analysis steps: After removing out-of-frame reads, 2 million to 2.5 million distinct TCRbeta sequences remained. This table comes from immunoSEQ multiplex PCR, and its TCRdb copy is limited to in-frame clones, with some not included. V, J and clone size are those of that table, while D and trimming were read from the DNA. This table holds tens of thousands of clones, approximately 82% found once. The sort gate was single viable CD3+CD4+CD8-CD45RO+ cells for memory CD4+ T cells. Donors' CMV status reflects serum IgG against pp150, pp28, p38, p52. Total CD4+ T cells were enriched by CD4 positive selection. The CDR3 has 13 amino acids. In germline, CDR1 is SGHDT, CDR2 YYEEEE. V was shortened by 4 bases and J by 5 bases, with 13 bases between the two germline ends.

Sample: memory CD4+ T cells from blood. This rearrangement joins TRBV5-6 to TRBJ2-7; no definite D call. The TCR was taken from an adult in good health and CMV-seronegative. Some clones in this sample may be carry-over from other donors' samples. CDR3 DNA: TGTGCCAGCAGCAGCTTGGGTGTTGACGAGCAGTACTTC. Residues: CASSSLGVDEQYF.